A single sample gave rise to the 18 T cell receptor beta chains below, sequenced in a study of blood T cell repertoires in COVID-19. TCRdb's copy holds only in-frame clones and misses some; the assay was immunoSEQ multiplex PCR. The sample consists of approximately 91,000 clones, over 70% of them appearing once. The sequenced sample was peripheral blood. The receptors derive from a human donor in a cohort sampled during active COVID-19.

The rearrangement links TRBV7-9 to TRBJ1-1, with D possibly TRBD1 on 6 matching bases. Germline V gene lookup returns CDR1 SEHNR and CDR2 FQNEAQ (reference sequence). V dropped 3 bases and J dropped 4 bases, with 12 bases sitting between them. There are 14 residues in the CDR3. The chain's CDR3 is CASSFYREGTEAFF. In DNA form, the CDR3 reads TGTGCCAGCAGCTTTTACAGGGAGGGCACTGAAGCTTTCTTT. The full variable domain, completed using reference TRBV7-9 and TRBJ1-1, is DTGVSQNPRHKITKRGQNVTFRCDPISEHNRLYWYRQTLGQGPEFLTYFQNEAQLEKSRLLSDRFSAERPKGSFSTLEIQRTEQGDSAMYLCASSFYREGTEAFFGQGTRLTVV.

The chain uses TRBV14 and TRBJ1-1, with a weak D call TRBD1 (6 bases). Germline V gene lookup returns CDR1 SGHDN and CDR2 FVKESK. The V gene lost 5 bases and the J gene lost 2 bases, with 18 bases spanning the gap. This CDR3 has 16 residues. CDR3 bases: TGTGCCAGCAGCTTCGGGCCCAGGGGAATTAACACTGAAGCTTTCTTT. It translates to CASSFGPRGINTEAFF.

The chain joins TRBV28 to TRBJ1-1, with D possibly TRBD1 on 6 matching bases. The CDR3 is 14 residues long. CDR1 is MDHEN and CDR2 is SYDVKM in the germline V gene. V was clipped by 5 bases and J by 0 bases, with 10 bases between them. The CDR3 DNA follows: TGTGCCAGCAGTCCCACAGGGTTGAACACTGAAGCTTTCTTT. Amino acid sequence: CASSPTGLNTEAFF. The full variable domain, rest sourced from reference TRBV28 and TRBJ1-1, is DVKVTQSSRYLVKRTGEKVFLECVQDMDHENMFWYRQDPGLGLRLIYFSYDVKMKEKGDIPEGYSVSREKKERFSLILESASTNQTSMYLCASSPTGLNTEAFFGQGTRLTVV.

The V and J genes are TRBV19 and TRBJ2-7, with D hard to call. Germline CDR1 is LNHDA and CDR2 is SQIVND (reference sequence). The V end was cut by 5 bases, the J end by 3 bases, with 5 bases between. The CDR3 contains 11 residues. CDR3 in DNA: TGTGCCAGTAGTGGCAGCTACGAGCAGTACTTC. This encodes CASSGSYEQYF.

V usage is TRBV19 and J usage is TRBJ2-7, with D uncertain. Germline V gene lookup returns CDR1 LNHDA and CDR2 SQIVND (reference sequence). Trimming stripped 5 bases from V and 1 base from J, with 12 bases between. The CDR3 totals 14 residues. Written as DNA, the CDR3 is TGTGCCAGTAGTTCGGTACTGACTTCCTACGAGCAGTACTTC. Its protein product is CASSSVLTSYEQYF. The variable domain in full, completed from reference TRBV19 and TRBJ2-7, reads DGGITQSPKYLFRKEGQNVTLSCEQNLNHDAMYWYRQDPGQGLRLIYYSQIVNDFQKGDIAEGYSVSREKKESFPLTVTSAQKNPTAFYLCASSSVLTSYEQYFGPGTRLTVT.

The chain links TRBV4-1 to TRBJ2-7, with a weak D call TRBD2 (5 bases). The germline gives CDR1 MGHRA, CDR2 YSYEKL. There are 17 residues in the CDR3. Trimming removed 0 bases from V and 2 bases from J, with 17 bases in between. The CDR3 here is CASSQDPGLARAYEQYF. The CDR3 DNA reads TGCGCCAGCAGCCAAGATCCTGGGCTAGCCCGTGCCTACGAGCAGTACTTC.

The rearrangement uses TRBV28 and TRBJ2-4; a possible D gene is TRBD1 (6 bases). The CDR3 has 16 residues. Germline V lookup: CDR1 MDHEN, CDR2 SYDVKM. The V gene lost 5 bases and the J gene lost 1 base, with 15 bases spanning the gap. As DNA, the CDR3 is TGTGCCAGCAGTCCAACAGGGATGAGTGCCAAAAACATTCAGTACTTC. Residues: CASSPTGMSAKNIQYF.

The rearrangement uses TRBV24-1 and TRBJ2-7; 9 nucleotides line up with TRBD1. The J segment lost 2 bases and the V segment lost 1 base, leaving 11 bases of the junction unmatched. The CDR3 consists of 18 residues. The germline CDR1 and CDR2 sequences are KGHDR and SFDVKD. CDR3 amino acids: CATSDLSDGGQGPYEQYF. The CDR3 DNA sequence: TGTGCCACCAGTGATTTAAGTGACGGGGGACAGGGACCCTACGAGCAGTACTTC.

The chain has TRBV5-4 and TRBJ1-1, with 7 bases that match TRBD1. This CDR3 spans 14 amino acids. V gave up 3 bases and J gave up 5 bases; unmatched junction bases: 7. Germline CDR1 is SGHNT and CDR2 is YYREEE (reference sequence). CDR3 bases: TGTGCCAGCAGCTCACAGGGGACGCAGACTGAAGCTTTCTTT. Protein product: CASSSQGTQTEAFF.

The chain uses TRBV18 and TRBJ2-1, with D possibly TRBD2 on 5 matching bases. V was trimmed by 3 bases and J by 0 bases, leaving 12 bases between them. The CDR3 covers 16 residues. Germline V gives CDR1 KGHSH, CDR2 LQKENI. The CDR3 region is CASSPRGWGSYNEQFF. CDR3 DNA sequence: TGTGCCAGCTCACCTCGGGGTTGGGGCTCCTACAATGAGCAGTTCTTC.

This clone has just a few counts. This sequence joins TRBV9 and TRBJ2-7, with 14 bases that match TRBD2. The V gene end was trimmed by 3 bases and the J gene end by 6 bases; junction bases not matched to a gene: 5. Per the germline V gene, CDR1 is SGDLS and CDR2 is YYNGEE. This CDR3 is 15 amino acids long. The CDR3 DNA is TGTGCCAGCAGCGACAAGGGACTAGCGGGAGTCGAGCAGTACTTC. Its protein product is CASSDKGLAGVEQYF.

This chain joins TRBV6-5 and TRBJ1-2, with TRBD1 as a possible D gene (5 bases). Trimming left V 6 bases short and J 3 bases short, with 14 bases between. CDR1 MNHEY and CDR2 SVGAGI come from the germline V gene. The CDR3 contains 14 residues. The CDR3 loop is CASRPDSYHYGYTF. CDR3 bases: TGTGCCAGCAGACCCGACAGTTACCACTATGGCTACACCTTC.

The rearrangement links TRBV4-1 to TRBJ1-4; 7 nucleotides line up with TRBD1. V dropped 3 bases and J dropped 2; count of bases not matched to a gene: 12. Germline CDR1 MGHRA, CDR2 YSYEKL. The CDR3 is 18 amino acids. CDR3 sequence reads: CASSHRRGVRSTNEKLFF. The CDR3 coding sequence is TGCGCCAGCAGCCACCGCAGGGGGGTCCGATCGACTAATGAAAAACTGTTTTTT.

V is TRBV2 and J is TRBJ1-4; D unclear. Germline lookup yields CDR1 SNHLY and CDR2 FYNNEI. Trimming stripped 9 bases from V and 8 bases from J, with 13 bases between. CDR3 length: 12 amino acids. The CDR3: CASQEDWEKLFF. The CDR3 region has the DNA TGTGCCAGTCAGGAGGACTGGGAAAAACTGTTTTTT.

This chain joins TRBV5-1 and TRBJ2-1; 13 bases align to TRBD2. The CDR3 is 14 residues long. The junction had 4 bases not matched to a gene; V was cut back by 3 bases and J by 10 bases. Germline lookup yields CDR1 SGHRS and CDR2 YFSETQ. The CDR3 protein is CASSSGLAGLEQFF. The DNA of the CDR3 is TGCGCCAGCAGCTCGGGACTAGCGGGACTGGAGCAGTTCTTC.

The chain uses TRBV6-5 and TRBJ2-7; 9 bases are shared with TRBD2. Germline trimming cut 0 bases from V and 3 bases from J; bases unmatched to any gene: 6. Germline CDR1 MNHEY, CDR2 SVGAGI. The CDR3 has 16 residues. CDR3 in DNA: TGTGCCAGCAGTTACTCCCTTAGCGGGAGAGTCTACGAGCAGTACTTC. Its translation is CASSYSLSGRVYEQYF.

The V call is TRBV9, the J call TRBJ2-5, with a tentative D call TRBD2 (5 bases). This CDR3 spans 14 amino acids. In germline, CDR1 is SGDLS, CDR2 YYNGEE. V lost 3 bases and J 5 bases, leaving 14 bases between the germline ends. The CDR3 region is CASSEVPRGETQYF. CDR3 coding DNA: TGTGCCAGCAGCGAGGTCCCCCGAGGGGAGACCCAGTACTTC.

The chain combines TRBV3-1 (or the pseudogene TRBV3-2) with TRBJ1-5; 11 bases line up with TRBD1. This CDR3 is 16 amino acids long. Germline trimming cut 4 bases from V and 4 bases from J; bases unmatched to any gene: 6. From germline, CDR1 is LGHDT and CDR2 YNNKEL (reference sequence). The CDR3 loop reads CASSPQGTGGNQPQHF. CDR3 coding DNA: TGTGCCAGCAGCCCTCAAGGGACAGGGGGGAATCAGCCCCAGCATTTT.